This T cell receptor (beta chain) was recovered during a study of blood T cells in healthy people across ages. This CDR3 is 15 amino acids long. The V gene end was trimmed by 4 bases and the J gene end by 2 bases; junction bases not matched to a gene: 4. Germline-derived CDR1 and CDR2 are KGHSH and LQKENI. Every sample gave at least 5 micrograms of total RNA when it was extracted. Then a second PCR, running about 6 to 12 cycles, was carried out with a sample-barcoded 5' primer and a J-beta primer mix. A tag from a template-switch adaptor with 12 random nucleotides marked each cDNA molecule. TCRdb reprocessed the 5' RACE reads with MiXCR, giving one entry per CDR3 protein. The profile covers a few hundred thousand distinct CDR3 sequences, with approximately 47% appearing a single time and about 54% taken by the ten largest.

Input material: blood. The receptor's source is a man between 60 and 75 years old in good health. The chain recombines TRBV18 with TRBJ2-3; TRBD2 matches 9 bases. CDR3 DNA sequence: TGTGCCAGCTCACATGGGACTAGCCTCACAGATACGCAGTATTTT. Protein: CASSHGTSLTDTQYF.